Listed here are 16 T cell receptor beta chains from one sample, sequenced in a study of radiation and T cells in renal cell carcinoma (dated by TCRdb to about 2020). The sample's time point, from its label and the paper: blood 2 weeks post-SBRT. Taken with the paper, the label for treatment or condition translates to: 15 Gy SBRT to primary tumor, nephrectomy 4 weeks later. To prepare the library, the immunoSEQ multiplex PCR assay was applied. This is the immuneACCESS table as TCRdb keeps it, with only in-frame sequences that have V and J called. A part of the clones is gone; compared with another copy, unresolved V genes explain less than half, and the rest is unexplained. The sample profile shows approximately 79,000 clones; roughly 87% of them were found once. Around 5.5% of the sample is held by the ten biggest clonotypes. This material consisted of blood, taken from a patient whose treatment included radiotherapy and nephrectomy. Every receptor here comes from a man aged 55 to 69 with renal cell carcinoma.

The chain carries TRBV27 and TRBJ1-1; D remains ambiguous. Trimming removed 7 bases from V and 1 base from J, with 13 bases in between. Germline V gene data show CDR1 as MNHEY and CDR2 as SMNVEV (reference sequence). This CDR3 is built from 14 residues. CDR3 bases: TGTGCCAGCACGGCTTTCTGGGGGAACACTGAAGCTTTCTTT. This gives the protein CASTAFWGNTEAFF.

The chain recombines TRBV5-1 with TRBJ2-3; D not certain. This CDR3 is 16 amino acids long. V lost 4 bases to trimming and J lost 0 bases, with 15 bases between them. CDR1 is SGHRS and CDR2 is YFSETQ in the germline V gene. The CDR3 sequence is CASSPSRSSSTDTQYF. CDR3 DNA sequence: TGCGCCAGCAGCCCCTCCAGGTCATCGAGCACAGATACGCAGTATTTT.

The gene calls are TRBV19 and TRBJ2-2; TRBD2 agrees at 12 bases. With V trimmed by 7 bases and J by 3 bases, 9 bases remained unmatched. CDR1 and CDR2 from the germline V gene are LNHDA and SQIVND (reference sequence). The CDR3 loop spans 17 amino acids. In DNA, the CDR3 is TGTGCCAGTAAGGGGATTAGACTAGCGGGAGACACCGGGGAGCTGTTTTTT. Residues: CASKGIRLAGDTGELFF.

The chain is built from TRBV13 and TRBJ1-2; a possible D gene is TRBD1 (5 bases). Trimming took off 3 bases at V and 4 bases at J, with 18 bases between the two ends. The CDR3 is made up of 16 amino acids. The germline CDR1 and CDR2 sequences are PRHDT and FYEKMQ (reference sequence). CDR3 nucleotide sequence: TGTGCCAGCAGCTTTAACCGAGGGGCCTCCGGCTATGGCTACACCTTC. It translates to CASSFNRGASGYGYTF. The entire variable domain, with the rest obtained from reference TRBV13 and TRBJ1-2, is as follows: AAGVIQSPRHLIKEKRETATLKCYPIPRHDTVYWYQQGPGQDPQFLISFYEKMQSDKGSIPDRFSAQQFSDYHSELNMSSLELGDSALYFCASSFNRGASGYGYTFGSGTRLTVV.

Concerning this clone itself: Other DNA sequences within the sample encode an identical CDR3. V usage is TRBV28 and J usage is TRBJ2-7, with D unclear. The CDR3 is 11 amino acids. V lost 3 bases and J lost 4, with 4 bases in between. Germline V lookup: CDR1 MDHEN, CDR2 SYDVKM. Here the CDR3 reads CASSLLYEQYF. As DNA, the CDR3 is TGTGCCAGCAGTTTGCTGTACGAGCAGTACTTC. Looking up the rest from reference TRBV28 and TRBJ2-7 gives the full variable domain: DVKVTQSSRYLVKRTGEKVFLECVQDMDHENMFWYRQDPGLGLRLIYFSYDVKMKEKGDIPEGYSVSREKKERFSLILESASTNQTSMYLCASSLLYEQYFGPGTRLTVT.

V usage is TRBV19 and J usage is TRBJ1-1; D unclear. The germline CDR1 and CDR2 sequences are LNHDA and SQIVND (reference sequence). This CDR3 is 11 amino acids long. V was cut by 1 base and J by 12 bases, with 9 bases left in between. CDR3 residues: CASSIGPQTFF. Written as DNA, the CDR3 is TGTGCCAGTAGTATAGGACCCCAAACTTTCTTT.

The rearrangement uses TRBV5-1 and TRBJ2-3, with D perhaps matching TRBD1 (6 bases). This CDR3 is 15 amino acids long. Deletions cut 0 bases from V and 6 bases from J, with 14 bases between. Germline V lookup: CDR1 SGHRS, CDR2 YFSETQ. DNA for the CDR3: TGCGCCAGCAGCTTGGACGACAGGATAATCGATACGCAGTATTTT. It yields the protein CASSLDDRIIDTQYF. The full variable domain, its missing parts supplied by reference TRBV5-1 and TRBJ2-3, is KAGVTQTPRYLIKTRGQQVTLSCSPISGHRSVSWYQQTPGQGLQFLFEYFSETQRNKGNFPGRFSGRQFSNSRSEMNVSTLELGDSALYLCASSLDDRIIDTQYFGPGTRLTVL.

The gene calls are TRBV5-1 and TRBJ2-1; 9 bases line up with TRBD2. CDR3 length: 16 residues. Germline CDR1 and CDR2: SGHRS and YFSETQ. Trimming took 0 bases from V and 3 from J; bases not matched to a gene: 4. CDR3 sequence reads: CASSLGLSGSYNEQFF. Written as DNA, the CDR3 is TGCGCCAGCAGCTTGGGCCTTAGCGGGAGCTACAATGAGCAGTTCTTC. Together with reference TRBV5-1 and TRBJ2-1, the CDR3 gives the full variable domain: KAGVTQTPRYLIKTRGQQVTLSCSPISGHRSVSWYQQTPGQGLQFLFEYFSETQRNKGNFPGRFSGRQFSNSRSEMNVSTLELGDSALYLCASSLGLSGSYNEQFFGPGTRLTVL.

The J gene is TRBJ2-1, the V gene TRBV4-1, with 13 bases lining up with TRBD2. The CDR3 extends over 17 amino acids. With 4 bases clipped from V and 7 bases from J, the junction kept 10 bases outside the gene matches. Germline values: CDR1 MGHRA, CDR2 YSYEKL. CDR3 nucleotides: TGCGCCAGCAGCCGAACCATACTAGCGGGAGGGGGGAATGAGCAGTTCTTC. It codes for CASSRTILAGGGNEQFF.

J is TRBJ2-7 and V is TRBV2, with TRBD1 identical over 7 bases. V gave up 6 bases and J gave up 2 bases; unmatched junction bases: 1. The length of the CDR3 is 12 residues. Germline V lookup: CDR1 SNHLY, CDR2 FYNNEI. CDR3 nucleotides: TGTGCCAGCAGGACAGGGACCTACGAGCAGTACTTC. Amino acids: CASRTGTYEQYF.

This chain connects TRBV9 to TRBJ2-7; 9 nucleotides match TRBD1. The CDR3 consists of 14 residues. The V segment lost 4 bases and the J segment 7 bases; nucleotides outside the gene matches: 9. CDR1 is SGDLS and CDR2 is YYNGEE in the germline V gene. The CDR3 nucleotides read TGTGCCAGCAGCCCCGGGACAGGGTCGGTTGAGCAGTACTTC. Amino acids: CASSPGTGSVEQYF.

The chain recombines TRBV4-2 with TRBJ2-3; D is undetermined. The V gene lost 4 bases and the J gene lost 1 base, with 15 bases spanning the gap. The germline gives CDR1 LGHNA, CDR2 YNFKEQ. The CDR3 consists of 16 residues. The CDR3: CASSPQALRRTDTQYF. CDR3 in DNA: TGTGCCAGCAGCCCCCAGGCTTTGCGCCGCACAGATACGCAGTATTTT.

This clone was seen a handful of times. The V and J genes are TRBV4-2 and TRBJ1-6, with 7 bases aligning to TRBD1. Germline V gene sequence: CDR1 LGHNA, CDR2 YNFKEQ. The CDR3 consists of 16 residues. V trimming: 6 bases; J trimming: 5 bases; junction bases outside the gene matches: 10. The CDR3 DNA follows: TGTGCCAGCAGACGAGAACCGGGACAGAATAATTCACCCCTCCACTTT. This codes for CASRREPGQNNSPLHF.

This clone was detected only a few times. V usage is TRBV28 and J usage is TRBJ2-7, with TRBD1 identical over 7 bases. Looked up from germline, CDR1 is MDHEN and CDR2 is SYDVKM. The CDR3 extends over 16 amino acids. V shed 6 bases and J 3 bases; nucleotides not matched to a gene: 14. The CDR3 region is CASSWDSQRQNYEQYF. The CDR3 DNA reads TGTGCCAGCAGCTGGGACAGCCAACGTCAAAACTACGAGCAGTACTTC.

The chain carries TRBV28 and TRBJ1-1; D gene unclear. The germline V and J ends were trimmed by 2 bases and 2 bases, with 12 bases remaining between them. The CDR3 length is 15 residues. Germline-derived CDR1 and CDR2 are MDHEN and SYDVKM. Written as DNA, the CDR3 is TGTGCCAGCAGTTTAGATCAGGTGATCAACACTGAAGCTTTCTTT. Protein sequence: CASSLDQVINTEAFF. The full variable domain, its missing parts supplied by reference TRBV28 and TRBJ1-1, is DVKVTQSSRYLVKRTGEKVFLECVQDMDHENMFWYRQDPGLGLRLIYFSYDVKMKEKGDIPEGYSVSREKKERFSLILESASTNQTSMYLCASSLDQVINTEAFFGQGTRLTVV.

CDR3 DNA: TGTGCCAGCAGTTTAACAGGGGGCGCTGAAAAACTGTTTTTT. As protein: CASSLTGGAEKLFF. The V and J genes are TRBV7-2 and TRBJ1-4; TRBD1 agrees at 9 bases. The CDR3 contains 14 residues. With 6 bases clipped from V and 7 bases from J, the junction kept 6 bases outside the gene matches. Germline CDR1 reads SGHTA; CDR2 reads FQGNSA.